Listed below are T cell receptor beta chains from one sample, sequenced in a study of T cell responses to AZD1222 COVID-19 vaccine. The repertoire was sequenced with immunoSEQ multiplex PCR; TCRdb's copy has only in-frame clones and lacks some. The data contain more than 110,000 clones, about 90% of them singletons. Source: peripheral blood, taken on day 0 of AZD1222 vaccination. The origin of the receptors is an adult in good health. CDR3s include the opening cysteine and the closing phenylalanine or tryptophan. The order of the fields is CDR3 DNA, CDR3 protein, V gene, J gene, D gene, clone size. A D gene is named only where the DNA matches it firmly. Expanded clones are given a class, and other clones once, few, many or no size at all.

CDR3nt: TGTGCCTGGAGTGGAAGGGCCAACACTGAAGCTTTCTTT; CDR3aa: CAWSGRANTEAFF; v_gene: TRBV30; j_gene: TRBJ1-1; d_gene: NA; abundance: NA
CDR3nt: TGTGCCAGTTACGGGGGCAACTCCTACGAGCAGTACTTC; CDR3aa: CASYGGNSYEQYF; v_gene: TRBV28; j_gene: TRBJ2-7; d_gene: NA; abundance: NA
CDR3nt: TGTGCCACCAGTGTCTCCAGGCCCAAAGACTCCAATGAGCAGTTCTTC; CDR3aa: CATSVSRPKDSNEQFF; v_gene: TRBV24-1; j_gene: TRBJ2-1; d_gene: NA; abundance: NA
CDR3nt: TGTGCCAGCAGCAAAGACGAGACACAACGCTATGGCTACACCTTC; CDR3aa: CASSKDETQRYGYTF; v_gene: TRBV21-1; j_gene: TRBJ1-2; d_gene: NA; abundance: NA
CDR3nt: TGTGCCAGCACAACAGTAGGCTACGAAAAACTGTTTTTT; CDR3aa: CASTTVGYEKLFF; v_gene: TRBV5-6; j_gene: TRBJ1-4; d_gene: NA; abundance: NA
CDR3nt: TGCGCCAGCAGCTTGGGAGACACCATATATTTT; CDR3aa: CASSLGDTIYF; v_gene: TRBV10-2; j_gene: TRBJ1-3; d_gene: NA; abundance: NA
CDR3nt: TGTGCCAGCAGCCCCGGGACTTTGAACACCGGGGAGCTGTTTTTT; CDR3aa: CASSPGTLNTGELFF; v_gene: TRBV3-1/TRBV3-2; j_gene: TRBJ2-2; d_gene: NA; abundance: NA
CDR3nt: TGTGCCAGCACCCCAGAAAGCACCTACCAAGAGACCCAGTACTTC; CDR3aa: CASTPESTYQETQYF; v_gene: TRBV5-5; j_gene: TRBJ2-5; d_gene: NA; abundance: NA
CDR3nt: TGTGCCAGCAGCCAAGCCACGGGGTGGCGTGGCTACACCTTC; CDR3aa: CASSQATGWRGYTF; v_gene: TRBV7-2; j_gene: TRBJ1-2; d_gene: NA; abundance: NA
CDR3nt: TGTGCCAGCAGCTCGACAGGGGGCTTCACTGAAGCTTTCTTT; CDR3aa: CASSSTGGFTEAFF; v_gene: TRBV25-1; j_gene: TRBJ1-1; d_gene: TRBD1; abundance: NA
CDR3nt: TGTGCCAGCAGTTCCCATTCGCTCTACGAGCAGTACTTC; CDR3aa: CASSSHSLYEQYF; v_gene: TRBV28; j_gene: TRBJ2-7; d_gene: NA; abundance: NA
CDR3nt: TGTGCCAGTAGTATACGGGGGGCGCTATCCTCTGGAAACACCATATATTTT; CDR3aa: CASSIRGALSSGNTIYF; v_gene: TRBV19; j_gene: TRBJ1-3; d_gene: NA; abundance: few
CDR3nt: TGTGCCAGCTCACCGGACAGGGGGCTGGGTGAAGCTTTCTTT; CDR3aa: CASSPDRGLGEAFF; v_gene: TRBV18; j_gene: TRBJ1-1; d_gene: TRBD1; abundance: NA
CDR3nt: TGTGCCAGCAGTCCCCCGGGTTTTCCTGAAGCTTTCTTT; CDR3aa: CASSPPGFPEAFF; v_gene: TRBV27; j_gene: TRBJ1-1; d_gene: NA; abundance: few
CDR3nt: TGCAGCGTTCTTGTGGTCTACCAAGAGACCCAGTACTTC; CDR3aa: CSVLVVYQETQYF; v_gene: TRBV29-1; j_gene: TRBJ2-5; d_gene: NA; abundance: NA